The T cell receptor beta chain described here comes from a study of CD8+ T cells in alopecia areata (dated by TCRdb to the late 2010s). Background on the whole study: The treated patients took part in an open-label pilot trial in which moderate-to-severe alopecia areata was treated with oral tofacitinib at 5 to 10 mg twice daily. The SALT score, which quantifies the percentage of affected scalp surface area, was used to measure disease severity in treated patients. In both human patients and the C3H/HeJ mouse model, the study applied high-throughput TCRbeta sequencing to look at T cell clonal expansion in alopecia areata. RNA came from the PAXgene miRNA kit for fixed scalp, the miRNeasy kit for PBMCs, and the RNeasy kit for mouse skin. TCRbeta CDR3 regions were amplified by immunoSEQ multiplex PCR using 35 Vbeta forward and 13 Jbeta reverse primers. Human TCRbeta sequencing covered scalp tissue and sorted CD4+ and CD8+ peripheral blood T cells from patchy and totalis/universalis alopecia areata patients and healthy controls. Biopsies were taken from tofacitinib-treated patients at baseline and at 4 and 24 weeks of treatment, and a later scalp biopsy was taken in several of the tofacitinib-treated patients. Scalp clonality was compared among normal scalp (n=4), patchy alopecia areata scalp (n=8), and alopecia totalis/universalis scalp (n=8). Tofacitinib was administered for 6 to 18 months, and 6 months of follow-up off drug were then conducted to assess delayed response and recurrence. What the work shows at the level of the full study, not this receptor alone: During tofacitinib treatment, many expanded lesional clones remained in scalp and blood, and this persistence may partly explain relapse after treatment is stopped. Higher clonality and more expanded CD8+ clones were observed in lesional scalp than in normal scalp, particularly in alopecia totalis/universalis, a finding suggestive of antigenic drive. Compared with mice, TCR sequences shared between patients were less clear, possibly partly because of HLA diversity across the patient population. Because the treated cohort was small and included a single nonresponder, larger studies are needed to assess links between baseline CD8+ expansion and response. Resident alphabeta T cells in normal human skin are also sequenced, complicating scalp TCR repertoire analysis, unlike mouse skin dominated by gammadelta T cells. With tofacitinib, both scalp clonality and the number of expanded CD8+ clones among the top 100 scalp clones went down significantly.

About this clone: The antigen this receptor binds is unknown. There are no base qualities to consult, and no much larger clone falls within one base.

CDR1 is given as KGHSH and CDR2 as LQKENI, both from the germline V gene. The CDR3 has 18 amino acids, counting the end cysteine and phenylalanine. Only the CDR3 region is kept as DNA, spanning 54 bases read in frame from base 1. Compared with germline, V lacks 6 bases and J lacks 2 bases; bases without a gene match: 12. The library was produced with the immunoSEQ multiplex PCR assay. For TCR sequencing, RNA was extracted from every sample and reverse transcribed into cDNA to serve as template. SuperScript III was used for first-strand cDNA synthesis, primed with a 2:1 mix of oligo-dT and random hexamers. Amplification bias was assessed with a synthetic immune receptor repertoire, and residual bias was removed computationally. The original methods were these. Raw reads were preprocessed for error removal, and CDR3 was defined according to IMGT conventions as running from the conserved cysteine to phenylalanine. Clonality was computed as 1 minus the Shannon entropy, with the entropy normalized by log2 of the number of productive unique TCRs. Whether each scalp clone was CD4 or CD8 was inferred by checking scalp TCRbeta sequences against the CD4 and CD8 repertoires from sorted blood. In TCRdb, the immuneACCESS table is reduced to in-frame sequences with V and J assigned. These tables do not hold every clone; where another copy was compared, an unresolved V gene accounts for under half, and the others remain unexplained. V and J calls and clone size follow that table, whereas D and trimming were derived from the DNA. This sample is represented by about 190,000 clones; 50% to 60% of them were singletons. The ten most abundant clones make up about 0.69% of the sample.

In light of the paper, this sample's time point label describes: about four weeks on oral tofacitinib. According to the study, the label for this sample's treatment or condition signals: oral pan-JAK inhibitor, 5-10 mg twice daily. Lesional scalp punch biopsies and peripheral blood were collected from alopecia areata patients. After PBMCs were isolated by density centrifugation and stained for CD3, CD4 and CD8, a FACSAria was used to sort CD4+ and CD8+ T cells. The TCR comes from a human donor with alopecia areata. The chain is made from TRBV18 and TRBJ2-6, with 8 bases aligning to TRBD2. The source was CD4+ T cells sorted from blood, collected at week 4, from a patient treated with tofacitinib. The bases are TGTGCCAGCTCCCCCCGGGGGGGCCTACGAACTGGGGCCAACGTCCTGACTTTC. It is translated as CASSPRGGLRTGANVLTF.